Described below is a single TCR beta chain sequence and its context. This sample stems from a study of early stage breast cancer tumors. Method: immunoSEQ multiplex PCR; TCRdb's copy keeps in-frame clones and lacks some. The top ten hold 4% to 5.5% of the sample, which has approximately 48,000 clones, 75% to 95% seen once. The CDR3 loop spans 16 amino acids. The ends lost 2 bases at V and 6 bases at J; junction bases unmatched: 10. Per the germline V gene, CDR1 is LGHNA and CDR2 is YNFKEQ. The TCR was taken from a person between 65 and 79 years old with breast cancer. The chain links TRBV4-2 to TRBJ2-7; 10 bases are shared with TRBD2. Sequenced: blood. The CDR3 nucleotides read TGTGCCAGCAGCCAAAGCGAGCGGGGGGGCTACGGCGAGCAGTACTTC. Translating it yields CASSQSERGGYGEQYF.